The 22 T cell receptor beta chains given below trace back to one sample, sequenced in a study of T cells in women clearing cervical HPV infection. Profiled with immunoSEQ multiplex PCR; TCRdb holds only in-frame clones, not every one. Across under 45,000 clones, the top ten clones capture 1.4% of the sample. The sample consisted of blood buffy coat. The source of these receptors is a woman aged 18 to 75 with a cervical HPV16 infection that either progressed to CIN3+ or cleared (not recorded which).

A remark on this clone: The read ends 3 residues before the CDR3 terminus; that terminus is restored from the germline J gene. The V and J genes are TRBV19 and TRBJ2-1, with D possibly being TRBD1 or TRBD2 (5 bases each). The V gene lost 5 bases and the J gene lost 2 bases, with 10 bases spanning the gap. This CDR3 region has 14 residues. Germline CDR1 reads LNHDA; CDR2 reads SQIVND (reference sequence). This CDR3 reads CASSREGAYNEQFF. The sequenced CDR3 bases are TGTGCCAGTAGTCGGGAAGGGGCCTACAATGAG.

Concerning this clone itself: Coverage ceases 3 residues before the CDR3 finishes, and the germline J gene fills in the end. The V gene is TRBV7-3, the J gene TRBJ2-5; D gene unclear. Germline V gene lookup returns CDR1 SGHTA and CDR2 FQGTGA. The CDR3 covers 15 residues. V shed 5 bases and J shed 4 bases, with 17 bases lying between them. The chain's CDR3 is CASSAFGGPGETQYF. CDR3 DNA (partial): TGTGCCAGCAGCGCCTTCGGCGGTCCCGGAGAGACC.

On this clone itself: The read is 3 residues too short to cover the CDR3 end, so that end is filled in from the germline J gene. The chain is built from TRBV29-1 and TRBJ1-2; perhaps TRBD1 as D (6 bases). The CDR3 is made up of 15 amino acids. Germline V lookup: CDR1 SQVTM, CDR2 ANQGSEA. Trimming pared 4 bases from V and 5 bases from J, leaving 20 bases between. This CDR3 reads CSVGVERTANYGYTF. CDR3 DNA, as far as it was read: TGCAGCGTTGGAGTAGAGAGGACAGCGAATTATGGC.

Regarding this clone: The read comes to an end 3 residues before the CDR3 does, leaving the germline J gene to fill in the end. The V gene is TRBV2, the J gene TRBJ1-6; 11 bases are shared with TRBD1. The V segment lost 6 bases and the J segment 1 base; nucleotides outside the gene matches: 2. Germline loops: CDR1 SNHLY, CDR2 FYNNEI. The CDR3 has 16 residues. The CDR3 region is CASRDRGLSYNSPLHF. CDR3 bases read: TGTGCCAGCAGGGACAGGGGGCTTTCCTATAATTCACCC.

As regards this clone: The read gets to within 3 residues of the CDR3 end, and the germline J gene fills in the rest. The chain employs TRBV6-2 or TRBV6-3 and TRBJ2-1; no reliable D call. Germline V gene lookup returns CDR1 MNHEY and CDR2 SVGEGT. The CDR3 spans 14 residues. The V and J ends lost 0 bases and 4 bases respectively, with 7 bases between them. The part of the CDR3 DNA that was read is TGTGCCAGCAGTTACTCGACTGGATACAATGAG. Encoded protein: CASSYSTGYNE. The entire CDR3 reads CASSYSTGYNEQFF.

As for this clone: This CDR3 is also generated by other DNA sequences in the sample. This CDR3 reads CASSTKGGYGYTF. CDR3 DNA (partial): TGTGCCAGCAGCACCAAAGGCGGCTATGGC. The chain carries TRBV7-2 and TRBJ1-2, with D unclear. The read falls 3 residues short of the CDR3 end, and the missing part is taken from the germline J gene. The germline V and J ends were trimmed by 5 bases and 4 bases, with 11 bases remaining between them. CDR3 length: 13 residues. Looked up from germline, CDR1 is SGHTA and CDR2 is FQGNSA. The whole variable domain, remainder taken from reference TRBV7-2 and TRBJ1-2, is GAGVSQSPSNKVTEKGKDVELRCDPISGHTALYWYRQSLGQGLEFLIYFQGNSAPDKSGLPSDRFSAERTGGSVSTLTIQRTQQEDSAVYLCASSTKGGYGYTFGSGTRLTVV.

A word on this clone: The read finishes 3 residues shy of the CDR3 end, and the germline J gene is used to complete it. The chain employs TRBV10-3 and TRBJ1-6; TRBD1 agrees at 7 bases. V dropped 5 bases and J dropped 8; count of bases not matched to a gene: 3. Germline V gene sequence: CDR1 ENHRY, CDR2 SYGVKD. This CDR3 spans 13 amino acids. CDR3 sequence reads: CAISRGQDSPLHF. The DNA read from the CDR3 is TGTGCCATCAGTAGGGGGCAGGATTCACCC.

As to this clone: The read terminates 3 residues ahead of where the CDR3 ends, so the germline J gene completes it. The rearrangement joins TRBV5-6 to TRBJ2-3; 10 bases are a match to TRBD2. Trimming cost V 4 bases and J 2 bases; bases outside gene matches: 1. The germline V gene has CDR1 SGHDT and CDR2 YYEEEE. The CDR3 consists of 14 residues. Here the CDR3 reads CASSTSGVTDTQYF. Incomplete CDR3 DNA: TGTGCCAGCAGCACTAGCGGGGTCACAGATACG.

With regard to this clone: The read comes to an end 3 residues before the CDR3 does, leaving the germline J gene to fill in the end. The chain has TRBV29-1 and TRBJ2-4; weak D call: TRBD1 (5 bases). The CDR3 runs to 10 residues. Germline CDR1 reads SQVTM; CDR2 reads ANQGSEA. Trimming left V 6 bases short and J 5 bases short, with 5 bases between. CDR3 amino acids: CSVRENIQYF. The sequenced CDR3 bases are TGCAGCGTCAGGGAAAACATT.

The sequenced part of the CDR3 DNA is TGTGCCAGCAGCGCATCCACAGGGTACTTTGAG. It specifies CASSASTGYFE. The whole CDR3 protein reads CASSASTGYFEQFF. V is TRBV7-3 and J is TRBJ2-1, with D possibly TRBD1 on 6 matching bases. Read coverage stops 3 residues before the CDR3 terminus; the germline J gene supplies the remainder. V was shortened by 5 bases and J by 9 bases, with 17 bases between the two germline ends. This CDR3 has 14 amino acids. Germline V gene data show CDR1 as SGHTA and CDR2 as FQGTGA.

As for this clone: The read is 3 residues too short to cover the CDR3 end, so that end is filled in from the germline J gene. The J gene is TRBJ2-2, the V gene TRBV30, with D possibly TRBD2 on 6 matching bases. This CDR3 has 13 residues. Germline V CDR1 and CDR2: GTSNPN, SVGIG (reference sequence). The covered CDR3 bases are TGTGCCAGTACCGGCGGGGCCTGGGAAAAG. Its translation: CASTGGAWEK. The whole CDR3 reads CASTGGAWEKLFF.

Concerning this clone itself: The read ends 3 residues shy of where the CDR3 ends; the end is completed using the germline J gene. V and J are TRBV6-2 or TRBV6-3 and TRBJ2-1, with 10 bases aligning to TRBD2. V gave up 6 bases and J gave up 8 bases; unmatched junction bases: 16. Germline V lookup: CDR1 MNHEY, CDR2 SVGEGT. This CDR3 comprises 17 residues. CDR3 in amino acids: CASRAAFKREGPYEQFF. Partial CDR3 DNA: TGTGCCAGCAGAGCCGCTTTTAAGCGGGAGGGCCCTTATGAG.

A note on this clone: Read data end 3 residues before the CDR3 end; the end is taken from the germline J gene. This chain connects TRBV20-1 to TRBJ2-3; tentatively, D is TRBD2 (6 bases). This CDR3 has 13 residues. CDR1 DFQATT and CDR2 SNEGSKA come from the germline V gene (reference sequence). V was clipped by 1 base and J by 7 bases, with 12 bases between them. The covered CDR3 bases are TGCAGTGCTAGAGGTATAGCGGCCCATACG. This translates into CSARGIAAHT. The CDR3, in full, reads CSARGIAAHTQYF.

As to this clone: Read coverage stops 3 residues before the CDR3 terminus; the germline J gene supplies the remainder. The J gene is TRBJ1-1, the V gene TRBV7-9; D call uncertain. This CDR3 contains 11 residues. Germline V CDR1 and CDR2: SEHNR, FQNEAQ (reference sequence). The germline V and J ends were trimmed by 11 bases and 5 bases, with 12 bases remaining between them. The CDR3 DNA, read in part, is TGTGCCTCCCAGGTTCAGACTGAA. Its protein product is CASQVQTE. The whole CDR3 protein is CASQVQTEAFF.

Note on this clone: Read data end 3 residues before the CDR3 end; the end is taken from the germline J gene. The chain has TRBV30 and TRBJ1-1; 8 bases are shared with TRBD1. CDR1 and CDR2 (germline): GTSNPN, SVGIG (reference sequence). CDR3 length: 11 amino acids. V lost 5 bases, J lost 4 bases, and 0 bases stayed unmatched. CDR3 bases read: TGTGCCTGGGACAGGGGCACTGAA. It encodes CAWDRGTE. The entire CDR3 reads CAWDRGTEAFF.

Of note for this clone: The read is 3 residues too short to cover the CDR3 end, so that end is filled in from the germline J gene. The chain recombines TRBV7-3 with TRBJ2-2, with D possibly matching TRBD1 (6 bases). V shed 1 base and J shed 0 bases, with 9 bases lying between them. Germline V gene lookup returns CDR1 SGHTA and CDR2 FQGTGA. This CDR3 contains 16 residues. The CDR3 is CASSLSAGANTGELFF. The CDR3 DNA, read in part, is TGTGCCAGCAGCTTAAGTGCAGGGGCGAACACCGGGGAG.

Comment on this clone: The read ends 3 residues early relative to the CDR3; the germline J gene fills the gap. The chain is built from TRBV5-1 and TRBJ1-1; D call uncertain. Germline V gene lookup returns CDR1 SGHRS and CDR2 YFSETQ. This CDR3 spans 13 amino acids. Trimming removed 4 bases from V and 4 bases from J, with 11 bases in between. CDR3: CASSLISVTEAFF. The part of the CDR3 DNA that was read is TGCGCCAGCAGCCTTATTAGCGTCACTGAA.

About this clone itself: The DNA ends 3 residues before the CDR3 does, and the rest of the CDR3 is filled in from the germline J gene. The J gene is TRBJ2-4, the V gene TRBV7-2; tentatively, D is TRBD1 or TRBD2 (5 bases each). CDR1 and CDR2 (germline): SGHTA, FQGNSA. CDR3 length: 15 residues. CDR3 amino acids: CASSLGAARGYGQYF. The covered CDR3 bases are TGTGCCAGCAGCTTAGGGGCAGCGAGGGGCTATGGT. The whole variable domain, filled in from reference TRBV7-2 and TRBJ2-4, reads GAGVSQSPSNKVTEKGKDVELRCDPISGHTALYWYRQSLGQGLEFLIYFQGNSAPDKSGLPSDRFSAERTGGSVSTLTIQRTQQEDSAVYLCASSLGAARGYGQYFGAGTRLSVL.

On this clone itself: At one boundary the junction diverges from the germline segment, which might be a read error. Partial CDR3 DNA: TGCGCCAGCAGCCAAGTGAACCAGGCGTCCTACGAG. It translates to CASSQVNQASYE. The full CDR3 reads CASSQVNQASYEQYF. V gene TRBV4-2 combines with J gene TRBJ2-7; D ambiguous. The DNA ends 3 residues before the CDR3 does, and the rest of the CDR3 is filled in from the germline J gene. Germline CDR1 reads LGHNA; CDR2 reads YNFKEQ. The CDR3 extends over 15 amino acids.

Concerning this clone itself: The missing CDR3 end, 3 residues past where the read stops, is filled in from the germline J gene. The chain is built from TRBV5-6 and TRBJ2-5; D may be TRBD2 (6 bases). The CDR3 is made up of 13 amino acids. Germline CDR1 is SGHDT and CDR2 is YYEEEE. Trimming removed 6 bases at V and 7 bases at J, with 16 bases between. The CDR3 loop reads CASNLIGGGTQYF. The covered CDR3 bases are TGTGCCAGCAACCTTATCGGGGGAGGGACC.

Of note for this clone: The read gets to within 3 residues of the CDR3 end, and the germline J gene fills in the rest. This chain joins TRBV11-2 and TRBJ1-4; 7 bases fit TRBD1. Germline V gene lookup returns CDR1 SGHAT and CDR2 FQNNGV. The V and J ends lost 6 bases and 8 bases, in that order; junction bases with no gene match: 9. This CDR3 is 14 amino acids long. CDR3 sequence reads: CASRKTGVREKLFF. CDR3 DNA, as far as it was read: TGTGCCAGCAGGAAAACAGGGGTCCGCGAAAAA. Together with reference TRBV11-2 and TRBJ1-4, the CDR3 gives the full variable domain: EAGVAQSPRYKIIEKRQSVAFWCNPISGHATLYWYQQILGQGPKLLIQFQNNGVVDDSQLPKDRFSAERLKGVDSTLKIQPAKLEDSAVYLCASRKTGVREKLFFGSGTQLSVL.

Concerning this clone itself: The CDR3 is cut off 3 residues early in the read; its end comes from the germline J gene. This chain connects TRBV18 to TRBJ1-2; D is unresolved. CDR1 is KGHSH and CDR2 is LQKENI in the germline V gene. The CDR3 consists of 15 residues. The CDR3 is CASSPIAGDSYDYTF. CDR3 DNA (partial): TGTGCCAGCTCACCTATAGCGGGAGACTCCTACGAC.